Reported below is one T cell receptor (beta chain). The antigen is not known. Using a FACSAria, the CD4+ and CD8+ T cells were sorted from the PBMCs. This sample was included in a study of CD8+ T cells in alopecia areata. Findings and limits, study-wide: Sharing of TCR sequences between patients (possibly for HLA-related reasons) was less clear than in mice. Lesional scalp, especially alopecia totalis/universalis, showed higher clonality than normal scalp. Sequencing of scalp samples also includes resident alphabeta T cells from normal skin.

Following extraction, RNA underwent reverse transcription to cDNA, which served as the sequencing template. Clones were read by immunoSEQ multiplex PCR, and TCRdb kept only the in-frame ones, dropping some. Of 90,000 to 120,000 clones in the sample, 59% are singletons; the top ten hold less than 25%. The germline V and J ends were trimmed by 4 bases and 0 bases, with 14 bases remaining between them. The germline CDR1 and CDR2 sequences are SGHDT and YYEEEE. CDR3 length: 15 amino acids. The chain joins TRBV5-6 to TRBJ2-7, with TRBD1 as a possible D gene (5 bases). The sequence was obtained from a human donor in good health. Sequenced input: CD8+ T cells sorted from blood. The CDR3 nucleotides are TGTGCCAGCAGCGGGGCAGGGTGGGGCTCCTACGAGCAGTACTTC. Encoded protein: CASSGAGWGSYEQYF.